Presented here are 21 T cell receptor beta chains from one specimen sequenced in a study of vaccination and CD4 T cells after COVID-19. TCRdb passed the PCR reads through MiXCR, listing each CDR3 protein once. Of about 29,000 distinct CDR3 sequences in the sample, 45% to 50% were seen once. As for time point: late sampling 161 to 241 days after vaccination in a few convalescent patients. Sequencing was performed on CD4+ T cells from blood, taken about 7 months after SARS-CoV-2 vaccination. The receptors originated from a human donor who had recovered from COVID-19.

The chain links TRBV27 to TRBJ2-7; D is unresolved. The germline V and J ends were trimmed by 6 bases and 0 bases, with 9 bases remaining between them. Germline CDR1 MNHEY, CDR2 SMNVEV (reference sequence). This CDR3 contains 13 residues. The CDR3 nucleotides are TGTGCCAGCAGATCCTCAGACTCCTACGAGCAGTACTTC. Protein sequence: CASRSSDSYEQYF.

V and J are TRBV27 and TRBJ2-7; D remains unclear. This CDR3 region has 16 residues. Trimming left V 0 bases short and J 3 bases short, with 15 bases between. The V gene's germline CDR1 is MNHEY and CDR2 SMNVEV (reference sequence). The CDR3 sequence is CASSLSSSGQDYEQYF. The CDR3 nucleotides are TGTGCCAGCAGTTTATCCTCTTCCGGGCAGGACTACGAGCAGTACTTC.

This chain links TRBV21-1 with TRBJ1-5; TRBD1, as called in the table, went unchecked against the DNA. TRBV21-1 is noted as a pseudogene. The CDR3 is made up of 12 amino acids. CDR3 coding DNA: TGTGCCAGCAGCATAGGGGTTCAGCCCCAGCATTTT. It codes for CASSIGVQPQHF.

V gene TRBV9 combines with J gene TRBJ1-6, with D unresolved. This CDR3 has 15 amino acids. Trimming pared 0 bases from V and 0 bases from J, leaving 4 bases between. Germline loops: CDR1 SGDLS, CDR2 YYNGEE. This chain's CDR3 is CASSVESSYNSPLHF. The CDR3 DNA follows: TGTGCCAGCAGCGTAGAAAGCTCCTATAATTCACCCCTCCACTTT.

This clonotype was detected a few times. This chain links TRBV6-1 with TRBJ1-1; D might be TRBD1 (6 bases). The CDR3 covers 13 residues. Trimming took 6 bases from V and 5 from J, leaving 13 bases between them. Germline-derived CDR1 and CDR2 are MNHNS and SASEGT. The CDR3: CASSETGRTEAFF. As DNA, the CDR3 is TGTGCCAGCAGCGAAACAGGGAGGACTGAAGCTTTCTTT.

The sample holds one count of this clonotype. In DNA, the CDR3 is TGCAGTGCTAGACGCCCAAGAACCGAAGGGGGCTCGAGCTACACCTTC. Translating it yields CSARRPRTEGGSSYTF. The V call is TRBV20-1, the J call TRBJ1-2; the match to TRBD1 covers 7 bases. CDR3 length: 16 residues. Germline assignment: CDR1 DFQATT and CDR2 SNEGSKA (reference sequence). J was trimmed by 9 bases and V by 2 bases; bases with no gene match: 18.

The rearrangement links TRBV18 to TRBJ2-7; tentatively, D is TRBD1 (6 bases). Per the germline V gene, CDR1 is KGHSH and CDR2 is LQKENI. The CDR3 has 15 residues. Trimming took 2 bases from V and 2 from J, leaving 13 bases between them. The DNA of the CDR3 is TGTGCCAGCTCACCAATTGCGGACAGCACCTACGAGCAGTACTTC. Residues: CASSPIADSTYEQYF.

V gene TRBV7-9 combines with J gene TRBJ2-5; D unresolved. Germline CDR1 and CDR2: SEHNR and FQNEAQ (reference sequence). V shed 5 bases and J shed 8 bases, with 6 bases lying between them. The CDR3 has 10 residues. The CDR3 bases are TGTGCCAGCAGCCTAGTCACCCAGTACTTC. Its translation is CASSLVTQYF.

The chain has TRBV20-1 and TRBJ2-7; D possibly matches TRBD1 or TRBD2 (5 bases each). The CDR3 runs to 14 residues. Germline CDR1 reads DFQATT; CDR2 reads SNEGSKA (reference sequence). Trimming cost V 0 bases and J 3 bases, with 12 bases left between them. The CDR3 coding sequence is TGCAGTGCTAGAGATGCCGGGGCCAACTACGAGCAGTACTTC. Its protein product is CSARDAGANYEQYF.

The chain's CDR3 is CATGTGAYEQYF. The DNA for the CDR3 is TGTGCCACCGGGACAGGGGCCTACGAGCAGTACTTC. The rearrangement links TRBV6-1 to TRBJ2-7; 10 bases match TRBD1. The CDR3 runs 12 residues. CDR1 MNHNS and CDR2 SASEGT come from the germline V gene. V lost 10 bases and J lost 2; bases outside the gene matches: 2.

This chain connects TRBV27 to TRBJ1-6, with D uncertain. Germline loops: CDR1 MNHEY, CDR2 SMNVEV (reference sequence). Trimming took 5 bases from V and 7 from J, leaving 9 bases between them. The CDR3 length is 13 residues. The CDR3 sequence: CASSTSRNSPLHF. The CDR3 DNA reads TGTGCCAGCAGTACCTCCAGGAATTCACCCCTCCACTTT.

CDR3: CASSETQGWSPLHF. The CDR3 bases are TGTGCCAGCAGTGAAACCCAAGGGTGGTCACCCCTCCACTTT. This rearrangement joins TRBV2 to TRBJ1-6; D is ambiguous. The CDR3 spans 14 residues. CDR1 is SNHLY, CDR2 FYNNEI, per germline. V lost 2 bases and J 10 bases, leaving 12 bases between the germline ends.

This chain links TRBV20-1 with TRBJ2-5; possibly TRBD2 for D (6 bases). CDR1 and CDR2 from the germline V gene are DFQATT and SNEGSKA (reference sequence). The length of the CDR3 is 13 residues. V lost 3 bases and J lost 1, with 9 bases in between. CDR3 amino acids: CSASAGIQETQYF. In DNA form, the CDR3 reads TGCAGTGCTAGCGCGGGAATCCAAGAGACCCAGTACTTC.

This clonotype was recorded a few times. The chain is built from TRBV19 and TRBJ2-1; tentatively, D is TRBD1 (7 bases). Germline-derived CDR1 and CDR2 are LNHDA and SQIVND (reference sequence). Trimming took off 5 bases at V and 4 bases at J, with 12 bases between the two ends. This CDR3 is built from 14 residues. CDR3 DNA: TGTGCCAGTAGTCTCCAGGGGGGTTACAATGAGCAGTTCTTC. As protein: CASSLQGGYNEQFF.

This chain links TRBV7-9 with TRBJ2-3; 7 nucleotides align to TRBD2. Germline loops: CDR1 SEHNR, CDR2 FQNEAQ (reference sequence). The CDR3 is made up of 15 amino acids. The ends lost 1 base at V and 8 bases at J; junction bases unmatched: 9. The CDR3 reads CASSLVAGDTGTQYF. As DNA, the CDR3 is TGTGCCAGCAGCTTAGTTGCGGGGGATACGGGTACGCAGTATTTT.

The chain joins TRBV6-1 to TRBJ2-7, with D perhaps TRBD1 (6 bases). The CDR3 spans 13 residues. Trimming took off 6 bases at V and 6 bases at J, with 15 bases between the two ends. Germline-derived CDR1 and CDR2 are MNHNS and SASEGT. The CDR3 DNA follows: TGTGCCAGCAGACAGGGAAGAAACTCCGAGCAGTACTTC. Amino acid sequence: CASRQGRNSEQYF.

The J gene is TRBJ2-7, the V gene TRBV20-1; 7 nucleotides agree with TRBD2. Trimming cost V 5 bases and J 2 bases; bases outside gene matches: 15. Germline CDR1 is DFQATT and CDR2 is SNEGSKA (reference sequence). The CDR3 contains 16 residues. CDR3 in DNA: TGCAGTGCTCCGCCGGGAGGTGCACGTCCTCCCTACGAGCAGTACTTC. This translates into CSAPPGGARPPYEQYF.

This clonotype was seen just once. This chain uses TRBV20-1 with TRBJ2-7; the D is unclear. The germline gives CDR1 DFQATT, CDR2 SNEGSKA (reference sequence). The CDR3 loop spans 12 amino acids. Between the trimmed V and J ends, which lost 1 base and 5 bases, there was a span of 9 bases. CDR3 sequence (DNA): TGCAGTGCTAGAGTTTGGCGCGACGAGCAGTACTTC. Its protein is CSARVWRDEQYF.

V gene TRBV7-8 combines with J gene TRBJ1-4; the D gene is possibly TRBD1 (6 bases). V gave up 2 bases and J gave up 3 bases, with 13 bases separating them. CDR1 is SGHVS and CDR2 is FQNEAQ in the germline V gene. The CDR3 has 16 residues. The CDR3 nucleotides read TGTGCCAGCAGCTTACGGAGGGGGATGTCTAATGAAAAACTGTTTTTT. Its protein is CASSLRRGMSNEKLFF.

The sample holds a few counts of this clonotype. The chain couples TRBV20-1 to TRBJ1-2; D is perhaps TRBD1 (5 bases). The germline V and J ends were trimmed by 5 bases and 3 bases, with 10 bases remaining between them. CDR1 and CDR2 (germline): DFQATT, SNEGSKA (reference sequence). The CDR3 spans 12 residues. CDR3 in amino acids: CSAAPGDYGYTF. CDR3 sequence (DNA): TGCAGTGCTGCACCGGGGGACTATGGCTACACCTTC.

This clonotype was picked up a small number of times. The rearrangement uses TRBV6-4 and TRBJ2-3; TRBD2 matches at 10 bases. Germline V gene data show CDR1 as MRHNA and CDR2 as SNTAGT. V shed 2 bases, J shed 3 bases, and the junction held 2 bases outside the gene matches. The CDR3 sequence is 15 residues long. Here the CDR3 DNA reads TGTGCCAGCAGTGACAAGGGACTAGCGACAGATACGCAGTATTTT. It specifies CASSDKGLATDTQYF.